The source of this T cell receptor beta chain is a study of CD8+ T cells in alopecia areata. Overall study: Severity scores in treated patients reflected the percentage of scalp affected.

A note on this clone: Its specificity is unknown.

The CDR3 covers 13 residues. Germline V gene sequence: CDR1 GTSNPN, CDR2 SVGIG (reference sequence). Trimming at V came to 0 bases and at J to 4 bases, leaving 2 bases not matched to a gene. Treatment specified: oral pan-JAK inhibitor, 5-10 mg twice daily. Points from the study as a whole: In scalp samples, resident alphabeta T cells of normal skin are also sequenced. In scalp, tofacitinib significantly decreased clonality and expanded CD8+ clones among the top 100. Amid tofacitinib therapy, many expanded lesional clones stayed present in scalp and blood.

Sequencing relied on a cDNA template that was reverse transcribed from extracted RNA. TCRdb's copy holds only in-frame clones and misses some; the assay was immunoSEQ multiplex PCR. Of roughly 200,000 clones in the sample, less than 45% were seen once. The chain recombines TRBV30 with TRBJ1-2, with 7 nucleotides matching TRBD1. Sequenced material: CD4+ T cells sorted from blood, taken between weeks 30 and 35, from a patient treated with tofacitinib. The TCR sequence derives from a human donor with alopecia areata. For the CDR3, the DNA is TGTGCCTGGAGTGTGAACAGGGGCTATGGCTACACCTTC. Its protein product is CAWSVNRGYGYTF.